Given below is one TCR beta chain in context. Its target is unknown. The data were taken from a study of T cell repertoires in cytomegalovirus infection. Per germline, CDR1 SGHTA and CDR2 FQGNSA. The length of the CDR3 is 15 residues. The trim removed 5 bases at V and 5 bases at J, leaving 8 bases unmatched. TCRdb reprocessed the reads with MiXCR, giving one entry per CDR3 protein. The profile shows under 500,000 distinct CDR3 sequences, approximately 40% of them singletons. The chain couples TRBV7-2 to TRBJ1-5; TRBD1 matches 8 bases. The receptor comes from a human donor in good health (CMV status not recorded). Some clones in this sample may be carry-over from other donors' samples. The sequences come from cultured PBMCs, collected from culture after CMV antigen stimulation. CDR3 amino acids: CASSGQGRRDQPQHF. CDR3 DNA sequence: TGTGCCAGCAGCGGACAGGGACGTAGGGATCAGCCCCAGCATTTT.